A single sample is the source of the 32 T cell receptor beta chains below, sequenced in a study of T cells after yellow fever vaccination. TCRdb reprocessed the 5' RACE reads with MiXCR, giving one entry per CDR3 protein. The table lists over 200,000 distinct CDR3 sequences, roughly 6.3% of them singletons. The source was CD4+ T cells sorted from PBMCs, collected on the day of the yellow fever booster vaccination. Receptors originate from a man aged 25 to 40 who received the YFV17D yellow fever vaccine.

This chain uses TRBV2 with TRBJ1-5, with 10 positions matching TRBD1. V lost 5 bases and J lost 6; bases outside the gene matches: 16. The V gene's germline CDR1 is SNHLY and CDR2 FYNNEI. The CDR3 has 18 amino acids. CDR3 sequence: CASSSGIRRQGAGQPQHF. The DNA for the CDR3 is TGTGCCAGCAGTTCGGGAATAAGGAGACAGGGGGCCGGTCAGCCCCAGCATTTT. The variable domain in full, completed from reference TRBV2 and TRBJ1-5, reads EPEVTQTPSHQVTQMGQEVILRCVPISNHLYFYWYRQILGQKVEFLVSFYNNEISEKSEIFDDQFSVERPDGSNFTLKIRSTKLEDSAMYFCASSSGIRRQGAGQPQHFGDGTRLSIL.

The chain combines TRBV7-8 with TRBJ1-2, with 7 bases aligning to TRBD1. V shed 2 bases and J 5 bases; nucleotides not matched to a gene: 8. The germline gives CDR1 SGHVS, CDR2 FQNEAQ. The CDR3 loop spans 15 amino acids. As DNA, the CDR3 is TGTGCCAGCAGCTTAACAACCGGGACAGAGTATGGCTACACCTTC. Its translation is CASSLTTGTEYGYTF. The variable domain in full, with the rest retrieved from reference TRBV7-8 and TRBJ1-2, is GAGVSQSPRYKVAKRGQDVALRCDPISGHVSLFWYQQALGQGPEFLTYFQNEAQLDKSGLPSDRFFAERPEGSVSTLKIQRTQQEDSAVYLCASSLTTGTEYGYTFGSGTRLTVV.

The table lists this clonotype with many counts. The genes are TRBV14 and TRBJ2-1, with D perhaps TRBD1 or TRBD2 (5 bases each). V was shortened by 3 bases and J by 7 bases, with 22 bases between the two germline ends. The CDR3 loop spans 17 amino acids. CDR1 SGHDN and CDR2 FVKESK come from the germline V gene. Here the CDR3 reads CASSHLNTRKEGNEQFF. DNA for the CDR3: TGTGCCAGCAGCCACCTCAACACCCGAAAAGAGGGGAATGAGCAGTTCTTC. Based on the CDR3 plus reference TRBV14 and TRBJ2-1, the full variable domain is EAGVTQFPSHSVIEKGQTVTLRCDPISGHDNLYWYRRVMGKEIKFLLHFVKESKQDESGMPNNRFLAERTGGTYSTLKVQPAELEDSGVYFCASSHLNTRKEGNEQFFGPGTRLTVL.

V gene TRBV6-2 or TRBV6-3 combines with J gene TRBJ2-3; 12 nucleotides line up with TRBD2. The germline gives CDR1 MNHEY, CDR2 SVGEGT. The V segment lost 8 bases and the J segment 0 bases; nucleotides outside the gene matches: 24. This CDR3 is built from 22 residues. Here the CDR3 reads CASQAIGLTSGSSLSSTDTQYF. Here the CDR3 DNA reads TGTGCCAGCCAGGCGATTGGATTGACTAGCGGGAGTTCCCTTTCTAGCACAGATACGCAGTATTTT.

This clonotype turned up a few times. The V call is TRBV6-5, the J call TRBJ1-2, with D tentatively TRBD1 (5 bases). This CDR3 has 15 residues. Per the germline V gene, CDR1 is MNHEY and CDR2 is SVGAGI. V lost 0 bases, J lost 2 bases, and 10 bases lay in between. CDR3 sequence: CASSYSLQANYGYTF. Written as DNA, the CDR3 is TGTGCCAGCAGTTACTCGTTACAGGCAAACTATGGCTACACCTTC.

This clonotype was counted many times. The chain carries TRBV4-3 and TRBJ1-1; 7 bases are shared with TRBD1. The CDR3 length is 14 residues. V lost 6 bases to trimming and J lost 2 bases; unmatched junction nucleotides: 6. Per germline, CDR1 LGHNA and CDR2 YSLEER. CDR3 bases: TGCGCCAGCAGTCCTGGACAGGCTAACACTGAAGCTTTCTTT. This sequence encodes CASSPGQANTEAFF.

As regards this clonotype: This may come from a read error, since a much larger clone is one base off. The rearrangement joins TRBV7-2 to TRBJ2-2; D is ambiguous. This CDR3 is built from 16 residues. CDR1 is SGHTA, CDR2 FQGNSA, per germline. Trimming stripped 3 bases from V and 2 bases from J, with 13 bases between. CDR3 in amino acids: CASSFARMCNTGELFF. CDR3 DNA sequence: TGTGCCAGCAGCTTCGCCAGGATGTGTAACACCGGGGAGCTGTTTTTT.

V usage is TRBV6-2 or TRBV6-3 and J usage is TRBJ2-3; TRBD1 matches 7 bases. The ends lost 4 bases at V and 3 bases at J; junction bases unmatched: 7. Per the germline V gene, CDR1 is MNHEY and CDR2 is SVGEGT. The CDR3 loop spans 15 amino acids. The CDR3 nucleotides are TGTGCCAGCAGTTTCCGGGACAGACCAACAGATACGCAGTATTTT. This codes for CASSFRDRPTDTQYF.

In its sample, this clonotype was seen a few times. The chain carries TRBV7-9 and TRBJ2-7; D may be TRBD1 or TRBD2 (6 bases each). V was trimmed by 4 bases and J by 2 bases, leaving 12 bases between them. Germline V lookup: CDR1 SEHNR, CDR2 FQNEAQ (reference sequence). This CDR3 comprises 14 residues. CDR3: CASSSGDSPYEQYF. The CDR3 DNA is TGTGCCAGCAGCTCAGGGGACTCTCCCTACGAGCAGTACTTC.

This clonotype was seen a few times. CDR3 amino acids: CASSLAEGRNQPQHF. CDR3 nucleotide sequence: TGTGCCAGCAGCTTGGCGGAGGGGCGAAATCAGCCCCAGCATTTT. The chain links TRBV5-5 to TRBJ1-5, with D tentatively TRBD1 (5 bases). The CDR3 has 15 residues. The ends were cut back, 0 bases at V and 4 bases at J, with 11 bases in the middle. Per the germline V gene, CDR1 is SGHKS and CDR2 is YYEKEE (reference sequence).

This clonotype was observed many times. The chain carries TRBV6-2 or TRBV6-3 and TRBJ2-3, with 7 bases lining up with TRBD2. The V segment lost 8 bases and the J segment 1 base; nucleotides outside the gene matches: 6. In germline, CDR1 is MNHEY, CDR2 SVGEGT. CDR3 length: 14 amino acids. CDR3 region: CASGASGGTDTQYF. The CDR3 DNA is TGTGCCAGCGGAGCTAGCGGAGGCACAGATACGCAGTATTTT.

Remarks on this clonotype: A junction end diverges from the germline sequence, so it may reflect a read error. V and J are TRBV30 and TRBJ2-2; the match to TRBD2 covers 10 bases. The CDR3 totals 15 residues. CDR1 and CDR2 (germline): GTSNPN, SVGIG (reference sequence). The DNA for the CDR3 is TGTGCCTGGTGTGTAGGGCTAGCGGGAGTCGGGGAGCTGTTTTTT. Amino acid sequence: CAWCVGLAGVGELFF.

This clonotype was observed at least ten times. The chain has TRBV7-2 and TRBJ2-5, with 8 bases that match TRBD2. J lost 4 bases, V lost 2 bases, and 6 bases had no gene match. The germline V gene encodes CDR1 SGHTA and CDR2 FQGNSA. This CDR3 region has 15 residues. The CDR3 bases are TGTGCCAGCAGCTTACAAGCGGGAGAGGTAGAGACCCAGTACTTC. Its translation: CASSLQAGEVETQYF.

This clonotype was counted a few times. The rearrangement uses TRBV20-1 and TRBJ2-1, with 10 nucleotides matching TRBD2. This CDR3 region has 15 residues. The J segment lost 6 bases and the V segment lost 4 bases, leaving 9 bases of the junction unmatched. CDR1 is DFQATT and CDR2 is SNEGSKA in the germline V gene (reference sequence). CDR3 DNA: TGCAGTGCTAAACAGACTAGCGGGCCGTTCAATGAGCAGTTCTTC. The encoded protein is CSAKQTSGPFNEQFF.

The chain employs TRBV29-1 and TRBJ1-4, with D unclear. CDR1 and CDR2 (germline): SQVTM, ANQGSEA. Between the trimmed V and J ends, which lost 3 bases and 16 bases, there was a span of 12 bases. The CDR3 has 10 amino acids. The CDR3 bases are TGCAGCGTTGACGACATCGACGGGTTTTTT. Protein sequence: CSVDDIDGFF.

This clonotype was seen only a few times. The J gene is TRBJ2-1, the V gene TRBV5-6; D is unresolved. The CDR3 totals 14 residues. Trimming took off 5 bases at V and 3 bases at J, with 12 bases between the two ends. Germline values: CDR1 SGHDT, CDR2 YYEEEE. CDR3 residues: CASRPRTVYNEQFF. DNA for the CDR3: TGTGCCAGCAGACCCCGGACGGTCTACAATGAGCAGTTCTTC.

This clonotype was detected a few times. The rearrangement joins TRBV20-1 to TRBJ2-7, with 13 bases lining up with TRBD2. Trimming cost V 6 bases and J 6 bases; bases outside gene matches: 5. This CDR3 spans 13 amino acids. CDR1 is DFQATT, CDR2 SNEGSKA, per germline (reference sequence). The CDR3 region has the DNA TGCAGTGCCGGACTAGCGGGAGCGCTCGAGCAGTACTTC. Amino acids: CSAGLAGALEQYF.

DNA of the CDR3: TGTGCCAGCAGCTTATCTGGGAGTGTCTCCTACAATGAGCAGTTCTTC. As protein: CASSLSGSVSYNEQFF. V and J are TRBV7-9 and TRBJ2-1, with D tentatively TRBD2 (5 bases). V lost 2 bases, J lost 0 bases, and 11 bases lay in between. The germline V gene has CDR1 SEHNR and CDR2 FQNEAQ (reference sequence). This CDR3 contains 16 residues.

This clonotype was counted a few times. The chain joins TRBV7-9 to TRBJ2-1; D not certain. Germline CDR1 is SEHNR and CDR2 is FQNEAQ (reference sequence). V shed 2 bases and J shed 6 bases, with 8 bases lying between them. This CDR3 contains 13 residues. CDR3 in amino acids: CASSLPALNEQFF. The CDR3 DNA reads TGTGCCAGCAGCTTACCAGCGCTCAATGAGCAGTTCTTC.

Many counts were recorded for this clonotype. The chain carries TRBV24-1 and TRBJ2-2; D is perhaps TRBD2 (6 bases). The germline CDR1 and CDR2 sequences are KGHDR and SFDVKD. Trimming cost V 1 base and J 0 bases, with 8 bases left between them. This CDR3 has 16 amino acids. The CDR3 sequence is CATSDLGGTNTGELFF. The CDR3 nucleotides are TGTGCCACCAGTGATTTAGGAGGGACGAACACCGGGGAGCTGTTTTTT.

The chain is built from TRBV7-9 and TRBJ1-2, with 9 positions matching TRBD1. The V and J ends lost 6 bases and 7 bases, in that order; junction bases with no gene match: 6. Germline V CDR1 and CDR2: SEHNR, FQNEAQ (reference sequence). The CDR3 contains 13 residues. The DNA of the CDR3 is TGTGCCAGCAGTCCGGGACAGGGAAGTGGCTACACCTTC. This sequence encodes CASSPGQGSGYTF.

The chain has TRBV12-3 or TRBV12-4 and TRBJ1-2; D gene uncertain. This CDR3 has 13 amino acids. Trimming removed 3 bases from V and 6 bases from J, with 11 bases in between. The CDR3: CASSFMGNDGYTF. CDR3 nucleotide sequence: TGTGCCAGCAGTTTTATGGGGAATGATGGCTACACCTTC.

This clonotype was found once. This chain connects TRBV7-2 to TRBJ2-1; TRBD2 matches 7 bases. CDR1 and CDR2 (germline): SGHTA, FQGNSA. V dropped 6 bases and J dropped 10; count of bases not matched to a gene: 12. CDR3 length equals 14 residues. CDR3 nucleotide sequence: TGTGCCAGCAGATCTCCCGGGGCTAGCGGCGAGCAGTTCTTC. It is translated as CASRSPGASGEQFF.

The chain combines TRBV7-6 with TRBJ2-5; D is unclear. Germline V gives CDR1 SGHVS, CDR2 FNYEAQ. The CDR3 covers 13 residues. Trimming stripped 2 bases from V and 8 bases from J, with 12 bases between. In nucleotides, the CDR3 is TGTGCCAGCAGCTTAAATGAGGAAGGAACCCAGTACTTC. Protein: CASSLNEEGTQYF. The full variable domain, in which reference TRBV7-6 and TRBJ2-5 provide the parts outside the CDR3, is GAGVSQSPRYKVTKRGQDVALRCDPISGHVSLYWYRQALGQGPEFLTYFNYEAQQDKSGLPNDRFSAERPEGSISTLTIQRTEQRDSAMYRCASSLNEEGTQYFGPGTRLLVL.

In its sample, this clonotype was seen a few times. V usage is TRBV15 and J usage is TRBJ2-5; TRBD2 might be the D (6 bases). Germline CDR1 reads LNHNV; CDR2 reads YYDKDF (reference sequence). This CDR3 spans 14 amino acids. Trimming took off 5 bases at V and 1 base at J, with 11 bases between the two ends. For the CDR3, the DNA is TGTGCCACCAGCCCTCGGGGGACCCAAGAGACCCAGTACTTC. This translates into CATSPRGTQETQYF.

This clonotype was recorded many times. The V gene is TRBV20-1, the J gene TRBJ2-1; 13 nucleotides match TRBD2. Looked up from germline, CDR1 is DFQATT and CDR2 is SNEGSKA (reference sequence). J was trimmed by 9 bases and V by 6 bases; bases with no gene match: 8. This CDR3 has 14 amino acids. The CDR3 DNA follows: TGCAGTGCGGGGTTCGGGACTAGCGGGGTTGAGCAGTTCTTC. It codes for CSAGFGTSGVEQFF.

This clonotype was observed many times. The rearrangement links TRBV5-1 to TRBJ2-7; no firm D call. The V gene lost 0 bases and the J gene lost 2 bases, with 12 bases spanning the gap. The CDR3 has 15 residues. Germline V gives CDR1 SGHRS, CDR2 YFSETQ. CDR3 sequence: CASSLATTGAYEQYF. CDR3 bases: TGCGCCAGCAGCTTGGCCACGACTGGAGCCTACGAGCAGTACTTC.

A note on this clonotype: A much larger clone is a single base away; this may be a read error. This chain joins TRBV10-3 and TRBJ2-2; tentative D call: TRBD1 (7 bases). CDR1 is ENHRY, CDR2 SYGVKD, per germline. The CDR3 spans 16 residues. The DNA of the CDR3 is TGTGCCATCAGTGAGGGAGGGCGGACAGGCCTCGGGGATCTGTTTTTT. It codes for CAISEGGRTGLGDLFF.

A few counts support this clonotype. This chain uses TRBV20-1 with TRBJ1-3; D gene uncertain. The CDR3 contains 13 residues. Trimming left V 0 bases short and J 2 bases short, with 5 bases between. Germline V gene lookup returns CDR1 DFQATT and CDR2 SNEGSKA (reference sequence). CDR3 nucleotide sequence: TGCAGTGCTAGAGACGGTCCTGGAAACACCATATATTTT. Amino acid sequence: CSARDGPGNTIYF.

This clonotype was seen repeatedly, ten times or more. The chain combines TRBV18 with TRBJ2-7; D gene uncertain. In germline, CDR1 is KGHSH, CDR2 LQKENI. The CDR3 runs 15 residues. V dropped 5 bases and J dropped 2 bases, with 16 bases sitting between them. This CDR3 is CASSLDSGQTYEQYF. The CDR3 DNA reads as TGTGCCAGCTCATTAGATTCCGGGCAGACCTACGAGCAGTACTTC.

As for this clonotype: This may be a read error: a much more frequent sequence differs by one nucleotide. The gene calls are TRBV7-9 and TRBJ2-2, with D perhaps TRBD2 (5 bases). Germline V lookup: CDR1 SEHNR, CDR2 FQNEAQ (reference sequence). Trimming removed 8 bases from V and 5 bases from J, with 12 bases in between. The CDR3 runs 13 residues. The CDR3 region has the DNA TGTGCCAGCTGCGCTTCGGGGACCGGGGAGCTGTTTTTT. Protein: CASCASGTGELFF.

This clonotype was seen ten or more times. CDR3 DNA: TGTGCCAGCAGTTACACGGACAAACATAATTCACCCCTCCACTTT. Translated: CASSYTDKHNSPLHF. The rearrangement links TRBV6-5 to TRBJ1-6, with D possibly being TRBD1 (5 bases). Trimming removed 2 bases from V and 5 bases from J, with 10 bases in between. The CDR3 consists of 15 residues. Germline lookup yields CDR1 MNHEY and CDR2 SVGAGI.